The 9 T cell receptor beta chains below come from one sample, sequenced in a study of beta chain features in type 1 diabetes. Study outcomes and limitations: TCRB CDR3s were moderately but significantly shorter in Type 1 diabetes patients in all four CD4+ subsets.

For these TCRs, the target antigens are not known. Reverse transcription of all isolated RNA meant that expressed TCRB transcripts were sequenced. Method: immunoSEQ multiplex PCR; TCRdb's copy keeps in-frame clones and lacks some. The sample has roughly 700,000 clones; roughly 12% are singletons. Sequencing used naive CD4+ T cells from blood. Source of these receptors: a man between 18 and 29 years old with type 1 diabetes.

V gene TRBV4-2 combines with J gene TRBJ2-3, with D unresolved. CDR3 length: 13 residues. Germline assignment: CDR1 LGHNA and CDR2 YNFKEQ. The V end lost 2 bases, the J end lost 8 bases, and 11 bases lay between the germline ends. For the CDR3, the DNA is TGTGCCAGCAGCCAAAGCGACGCCCGTACGCAGTATTTT. Translation: CASSQSDARTQYF.

V and J are TRBV29-1 and TRBJ1-3; D remains ambiguous. The CDR3 consists of 16 residues. Per germline, CDR1 SQVTM and CDR2 ANQGSEA. Trimming pared 3 bases from V and 0 bases from J, leaving 15 bases between. Written as DNA, the CDR3 is TGCAGCGTTGATAAATTAGGGCAGAGCTCTGGAAACACCATATATTTT. This encodes CSVDKLGQSSGNTIYF.

There are a few counts of this clone. The gene calls are TRBV2 and TRBJ2-7; 8 bases line up with TRBD2. The J segment lost 6 bases and the V segment lost 3 bases, leaving 1 base of the junction unmatched. The CDR3 has 12 residues. From germline, CDR1 is SNHLY and CDR2 FYNNEI. CDR3 bases: TGTGCCAGCAGTGATGGACTAGCCGAGCAGTACTTC. Residues: CASSDGLAEQYF.

The CDR3: CAWRLQGIHEQYF. CDR3 coding DNA: TGTGCCTGGAGATTACAGGGGATTCACGAGCAGTACTTC. The chain combines TRBV30 with TRBJ2-5; 7 bases match TRBD1. The J call may be in error: the DNA end matches TRBJ2-7 better. Germline V gene lookup returns CDR1 GTSNPN and CDR2 SVGIG (reference sequence). The CDR3 length is 13 residues.

There are a few counts of this clone. This CDR3 is CASSLTTNEKLFF. In nucleotides, the CDR3 is TGTGCCAGCAGCCTCACAACTAATGAAAAACTGTTTTTT. V is TRBV7-9 and J is TRBJ1-4; D is undetermined. This CDR3 has 13 amino acids. Germline V CDR1 and CDR2: SEHNR, FQNEAQ (reference sequence). V gave up 5 bases and J gave up 0 bases, with 4 bases separating them.

This clone was seen just once. The gene calls are TRBV29-1 and TRBJ2-5; the D is unclear. From germline, CDR1 is SQVTM and CDR2 ANQGSEA. This CDR3 spans 13 amino acids. V was trimmed by 4 bases and J by 2 bases, leaving 11 bases between them. This CDR3 is CSVALSLQETQYF. CDR3 DNA: TGCAGCGTTGCCCTAAGTCTTCAAGAGACCCAGTACTTC.

The sample holds a few counts of this clone. The rearrangement uses TRBV9 and TRBJ1-4; possible D gene TRBD1, 6 bases. The V and J ends lost 0 bases and 5 bases respectively, with 14 bases between them. The CDR3 loop spans 16 amino acids. Germline V CDR1 and CDR2: SGDLS, YYNGEE. CDR3 DNA sequence: TGTGCCAGCAGCGTAGTAGCGGACAGACCGAATGAAAAACTGTTTTTT. Protein product: CASSVVADRPNEKLFF.

This clone was counted between two and nine times. Other DNA sequences within the sample encode an identical CDR3. This chain links TRBV29-1 with TRBJ2-7; weak D call: TRBD1 (5 bases). CDR3 size: 12 residues. Germline CDR1 is SQVTM and CDR2 is ANQGSEA. Trimming left V 4 bases short and J 0 bases short, with 7 bases between. The DNA for the CDR3 is TGCAGCGTTGGGGGCAGCTCCTACGAGCAGTACTTC. Translating gives CSVGGSSYEQYF.

This clone showed up just a few times. Other DNA sequences in this specimen translate into the identical CDR3. The V gene is TRBV30, the J gene TRBJ2-3; D may be TRBD2 (6 bases). From germline, CDR1 is GTSNPN and CDR2 SVGIG (reference sequence). Between the trimmed V and J ends, which lost 3 bases and 1 base, there was a span of 8 bases. The CDR3 has 13 amino acids. The CDR3 coding sequence is TGTGCCTGGAGGACGGGGGGCACAGATACGCAGTATTTT. Its protein product is CAWRTGGTDTQYF. The variable domain in full, with the rest retrieved from reference TRBV30 and TRBJ2-3, is SQTIHQWPATLVQPVGSPLSLECTVEGTSNPNLYWYRQAAGRGLQLLFYSVGIGQISSEVPQNLSASRPQDRQFILSSKKLLLSDSGFYLCAWRTGGTDTQYFGPGTRLTVL.